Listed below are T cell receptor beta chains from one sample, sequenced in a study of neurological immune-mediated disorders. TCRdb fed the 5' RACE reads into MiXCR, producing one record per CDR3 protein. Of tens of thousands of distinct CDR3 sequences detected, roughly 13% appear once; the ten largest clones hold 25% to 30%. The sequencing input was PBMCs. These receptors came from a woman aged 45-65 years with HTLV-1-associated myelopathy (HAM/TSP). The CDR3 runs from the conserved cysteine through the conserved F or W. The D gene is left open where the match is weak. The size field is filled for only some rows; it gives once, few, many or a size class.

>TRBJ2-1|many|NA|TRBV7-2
TGTGCCAGCAGCTCCTCCGGGGCCGTAAGGAATGAGCAGTTCTTC
CASSSSGAVRNEQFF
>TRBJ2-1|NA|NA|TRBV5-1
TGCGCCAGCAGCTTGGCGACGGTGGTAAGGTCCTACAATGAACAGTTCTTC
CASSLATVVRSYNEQFF
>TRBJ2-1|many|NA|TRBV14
TGTGCCAGCAGCCAAGATGGGATCTACAATGAGCAGTTCTTC
CASSQDGIYNEQFF
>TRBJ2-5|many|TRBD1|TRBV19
TGTGCCAGTAGTCTGGGACAGCAAGAGACCCAGTACTTC
CASSLGQQETQYF
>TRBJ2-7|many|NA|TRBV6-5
TGTGCCAGCAGGTCCCCCTCGGAGGGAACCTGGGAGCAGTACTTC
CASRSPSEGTWEQYF
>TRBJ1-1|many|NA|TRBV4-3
TGCGCCAGCAGCCAAGCTGGGGCGGGAGCTTTCTTT
CASSQAGAGAFF
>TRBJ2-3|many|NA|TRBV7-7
TGTGCTAGCAGCTTAGTACGGTTAGATACGCAGTATTTT
CASSLVRLDTQYF
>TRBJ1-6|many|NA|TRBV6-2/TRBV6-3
TGTGCCAGCAGTTTTTCTAATTCACCCCTCCACTTT
CASSFSNSPLHF
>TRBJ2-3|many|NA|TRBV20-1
TGCAGTGCTACCACTAGCACAGATACGCAGTATTTT
CSATTSTDTQYF
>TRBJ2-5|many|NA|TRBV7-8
TGTGCCAGCAGCTTAGGGGGCCGAGAGACCCAGTACTTC
CASSLGGRETQYF
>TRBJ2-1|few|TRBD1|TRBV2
TGTGCCAGCAGTGGACAGGGGGCTTACAATGAGCAGTTCTTC
CASSGQGAYNEQFF
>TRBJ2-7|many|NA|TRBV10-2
TGCGCCAGCAGTGAGGGGAGCTCCTACGAGCAGTACTTC
CASSEGSSYEQYF
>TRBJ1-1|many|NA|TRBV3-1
TGTGCCAGCAGCCAAACGGGGACTGAAGCTTTCTTT
CASSQTGTEAFF
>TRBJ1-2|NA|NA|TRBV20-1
TGCAGTGCTAGGGTCAGAGACTATGGCTACACCTTC
CSARVRDYGYTF
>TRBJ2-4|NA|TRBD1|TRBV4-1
TGTGCCAGCAGCCGGGACAGGGGGCGTTTGGACATTCAGTACTTC
CASSRDRGRLDIQYF
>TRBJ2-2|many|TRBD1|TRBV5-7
TGTGCCAGCAGCTTGGCCAGGGGGAACACCCCACCGAACACCGGGGAGCTGTTTTTT
CASSLARGNTPPNTGELFF
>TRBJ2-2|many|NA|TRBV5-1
TGCGCCAGCAGCTTACGGACAGTAGGGGATGGCGGGGAGCTGTTTTTT
CASSLRTVGDGGELFF
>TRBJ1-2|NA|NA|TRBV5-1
TGCGCCAGCAGCCCAGAAGGGATAAGCTATGGCTACACCTTC
CASSPEGISYGYTF
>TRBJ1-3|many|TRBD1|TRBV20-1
TGCAGTGCGTACCGGGACAGGGCTGGAAACACCATATATTTT
CSAYRDRAGNTIYF
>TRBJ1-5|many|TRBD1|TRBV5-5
TGTGCCAGCAGCTCCCAGGGGGGCAATCAGCCCCAGCATTTT
CASSSQGGNQPQHF
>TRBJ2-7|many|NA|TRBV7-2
TGTGCCAGCAGCTTAGATGGGCGCCACGAGCAGTACTTC
CASSLDGRHEQYF
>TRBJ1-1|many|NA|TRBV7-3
TGTGCCAGCAGCTTAGGCGGGCCCACTGAAGCTTTCTTT
CASSLGGPTEAFF
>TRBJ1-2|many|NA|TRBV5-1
TGCGCCAGCAGCTTAACGACAGTTAACTATGGCTACACCTTC
CASSLTTVNYGYTF
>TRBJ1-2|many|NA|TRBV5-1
TGCGCCAGCAGCTTGGAAGGAGCAGGGAGCTATGGCTACACCTTC
CASSLEGAGSYGYTF
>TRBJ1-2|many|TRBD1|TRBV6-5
TGTGCCAGCAGACCGGACAGGGGGCTTTATGGCTACACCTTC
CASRPDRGLYGYTF
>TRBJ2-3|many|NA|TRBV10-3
TGTGCCATCAGTGAGAGGGGAGATACGCAGTATTTT
CAISERGDTQYF